This TCR beta chain was identified during a study of cytotoxic CD8 clonotypes in ibrutinib-treated CLL. For the study at large: The cohort had around 10 relapsed/refractory and some 14 treatment-naive patients, around 18 IGHV unmutated.

This clone has a single count. Investigators sought sequencing depths of between 1 in 200,000 and 1 in 1 million T cells. Assay used: immunoSEQ multiplex PCR; TCRdb lists only in-frame clones, some missing. The sample holds tens of thousands of clones, roughly nine tenths seen once. CDR1 and CDR2 (germline): LNHDA, SQIVND (reference sequence). CDR3 size: 13 residues. Trimming left V 7 bases short and J 2 bases short, with 11 bases between. This sample comprised PBMCs, obtained after 12 months of ibrutinib treatment. The chain uses TRBV19 and TRBJ1-2, with D possibly TRBD1 on 5 matching bases. This TCR came from a human donor with chronic lymphocytic leukemia. The CDR3 is CASKDEGNYGYTF. Written as DNA, the CDR3 is TGTGCCAGTAAGGATGAGGGGAACTATGGCTACACCTTC.